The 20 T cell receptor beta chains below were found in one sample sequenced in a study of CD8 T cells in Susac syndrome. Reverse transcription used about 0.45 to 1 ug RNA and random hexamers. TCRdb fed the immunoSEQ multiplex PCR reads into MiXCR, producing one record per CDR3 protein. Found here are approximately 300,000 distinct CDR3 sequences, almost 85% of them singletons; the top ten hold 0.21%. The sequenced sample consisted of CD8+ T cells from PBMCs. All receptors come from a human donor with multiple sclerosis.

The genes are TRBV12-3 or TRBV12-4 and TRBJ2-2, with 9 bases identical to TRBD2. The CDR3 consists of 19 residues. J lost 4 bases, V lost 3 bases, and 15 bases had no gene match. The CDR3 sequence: CASSFPRSGTSRPTGELFF. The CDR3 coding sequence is TGTGCCAGCAGTTTTCCTAGATCGGGGACTAGCCGTCCCACCGGGGAGCTGTTTTTT.

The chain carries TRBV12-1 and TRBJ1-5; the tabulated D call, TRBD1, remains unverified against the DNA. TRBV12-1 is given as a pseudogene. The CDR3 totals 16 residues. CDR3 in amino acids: CASSPETGQSDQPQHF. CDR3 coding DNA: TGTGCCAGCAGCCCCGAGACAGGACAAAGCGATCAGCCCCAGCATTTT.

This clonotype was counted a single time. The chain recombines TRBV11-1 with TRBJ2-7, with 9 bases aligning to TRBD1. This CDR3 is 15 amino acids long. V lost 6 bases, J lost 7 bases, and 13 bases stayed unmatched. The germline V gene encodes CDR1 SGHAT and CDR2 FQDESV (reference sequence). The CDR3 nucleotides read TGTGCCAGCAGGGGACCGGGACAGGGCCTCTTTGAGCAGTACTTC. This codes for CASRGPGQGLFEQYF.

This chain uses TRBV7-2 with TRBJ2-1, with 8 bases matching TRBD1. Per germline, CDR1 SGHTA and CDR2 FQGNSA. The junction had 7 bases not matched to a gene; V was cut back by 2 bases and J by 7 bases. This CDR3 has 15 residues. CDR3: CASSLWSQGANEQFF. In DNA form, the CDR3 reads TGTGCCAGCAGCTTATGGAGTCAGGGGGCGAATGAGCAGTTCTTC.

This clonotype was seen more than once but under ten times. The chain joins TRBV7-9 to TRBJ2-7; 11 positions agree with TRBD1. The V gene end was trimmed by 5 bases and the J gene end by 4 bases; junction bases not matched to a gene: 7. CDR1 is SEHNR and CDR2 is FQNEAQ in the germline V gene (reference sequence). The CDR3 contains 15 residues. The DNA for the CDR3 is TGTGCCAGCAGCCAAAGCTGGGACAGGGGGTACGAGCAGTACTTC. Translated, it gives CASSQSWDRGYEQYF.

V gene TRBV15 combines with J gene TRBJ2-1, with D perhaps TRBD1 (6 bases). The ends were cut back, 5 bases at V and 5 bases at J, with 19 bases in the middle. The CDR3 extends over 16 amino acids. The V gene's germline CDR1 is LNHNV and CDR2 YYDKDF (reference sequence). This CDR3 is CATSYRRTGTNNEQFF. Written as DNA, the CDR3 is TGTGCCACCAGCTATCGTCGAACAGGGACGAACAATGAGCAGTTCTTC.

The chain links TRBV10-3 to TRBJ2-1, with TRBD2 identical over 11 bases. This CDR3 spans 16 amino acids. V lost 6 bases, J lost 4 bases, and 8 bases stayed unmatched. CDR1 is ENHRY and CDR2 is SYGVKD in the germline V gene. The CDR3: CAIRTITSGGYNEQFF. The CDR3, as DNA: TGTGCCATCAGGACAATAACTAGCGGGGGTTACAATGAGCAGTTCTTC.

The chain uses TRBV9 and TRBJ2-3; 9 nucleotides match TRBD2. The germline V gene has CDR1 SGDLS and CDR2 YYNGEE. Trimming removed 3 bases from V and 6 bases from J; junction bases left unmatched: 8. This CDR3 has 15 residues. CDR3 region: CASSGSGSELDTQYF. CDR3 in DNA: TGTGCCAGCAGCGGTAGCGGGAGTGAGTTGGATACGCAGTATTTT.

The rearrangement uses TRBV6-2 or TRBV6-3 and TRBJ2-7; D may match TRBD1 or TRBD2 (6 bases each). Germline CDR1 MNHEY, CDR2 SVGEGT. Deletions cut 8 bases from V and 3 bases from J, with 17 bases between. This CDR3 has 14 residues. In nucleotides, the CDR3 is TGTGCCAGCTACACGGGGGCTAGCGACTACGAGCAGTACTTC. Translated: CASYTGASDYEQYF.

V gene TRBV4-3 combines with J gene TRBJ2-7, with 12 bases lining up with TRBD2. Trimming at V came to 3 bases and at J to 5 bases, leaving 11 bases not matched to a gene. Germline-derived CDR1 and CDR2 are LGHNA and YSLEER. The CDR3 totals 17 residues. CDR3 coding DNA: TGCGCCAGCAGCCACTCCCAGACTAGCGGGAGTACCAACGAGCAGTACTTC. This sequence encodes CASSHSQTSGSTNEQYF.

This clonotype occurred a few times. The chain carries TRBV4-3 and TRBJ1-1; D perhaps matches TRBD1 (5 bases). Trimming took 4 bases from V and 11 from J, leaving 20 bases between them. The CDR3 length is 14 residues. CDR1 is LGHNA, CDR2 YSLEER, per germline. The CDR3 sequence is CASSRGTSSVGAFF. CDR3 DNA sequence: TGCGCCAGCAGCCGCGGGACCTCCTCAGTGGGGGCTTTCTTT.

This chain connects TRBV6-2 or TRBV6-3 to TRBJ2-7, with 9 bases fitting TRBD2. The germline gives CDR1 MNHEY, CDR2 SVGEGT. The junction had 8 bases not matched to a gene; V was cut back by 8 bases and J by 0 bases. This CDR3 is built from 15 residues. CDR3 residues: CASVGLAINSYEQYF. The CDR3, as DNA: TGTGCCAGCGTAGGACTAGCGATCAACTCCTACGAGCAGTACTTC.

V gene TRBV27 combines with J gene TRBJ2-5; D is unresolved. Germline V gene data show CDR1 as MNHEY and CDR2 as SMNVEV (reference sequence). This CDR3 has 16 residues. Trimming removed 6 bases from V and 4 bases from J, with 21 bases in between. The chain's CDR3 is CASRSVRATERETQYF. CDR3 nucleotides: TGTGCCAGCAGAAGCGTCCGGGCCACCGAACGAGAGACCCAGTACTTC.

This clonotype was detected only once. The chain's CDR3 is CASSVEEGTVDNREKLFF. CDR3 bases: TGTGCCAGCAGCGTAGAGGAGGGGACAGTGGATAATCGGGAAAAACTGTTTTTT. This chain joins TRBV9 and TRBJ1-4; 7 bases are shared with TRBD1. Per germline, CDR1 SGDLS and CDR2 YYNGEE. The V gene end was trimmed by 0 bases and the J gene end by 8 bases; junction bases not matched to a gene: 16. This CDR3 has 18 residues.

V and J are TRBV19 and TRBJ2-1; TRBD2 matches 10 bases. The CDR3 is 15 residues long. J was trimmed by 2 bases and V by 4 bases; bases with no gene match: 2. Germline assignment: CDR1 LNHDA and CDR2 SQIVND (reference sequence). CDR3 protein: CASSTGTSAYNEQFF. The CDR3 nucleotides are TGTGCCAGTAGTACTGGGACTAGCGCCTACAATGAGCAGTTCTTC.

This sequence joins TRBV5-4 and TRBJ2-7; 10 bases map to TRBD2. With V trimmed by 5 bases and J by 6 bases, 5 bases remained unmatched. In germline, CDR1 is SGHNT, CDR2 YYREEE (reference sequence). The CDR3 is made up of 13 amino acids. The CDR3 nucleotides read TGTGCCAGCAGTCGGACTAGCGGCAGCGAGCAGTACTTC. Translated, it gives CASSRTSGSEQYF.

CDR3: CASSTRPAWGGYTF. In DNA form, the CDR3 reads TGTGCCAGCAGTACCCGGCCGGCGTGGGGTGGCTACACCTTC. This chain links TRBV28 with TRBJ1-2; D gene uncertain. The length of the CDR3 is 14 residues. Germline V gives CDR1 MDHEN, CDR2 SYDVKM. V was trimmed by 5 bases and J by 7 bases, leaving 17 bases between them.

The CDR3 sequence: CASRAGWTEAFF. The CDR3 DNA sequence: TGTGCCAGCAGGGCAGGGTGGACTGAAGCTTTCTTT. The chain employs TRBV27 and TRBJ1-1, with a possible D match to TRBD1 (5 bases). Germline V gene lookup returns CDR1 MNHEY and CDR2 SMNVEV (reference sequence). Trimming shortened V by 6 bases and J by 5 bases, and 10 bases separated the two germline ends. CDR3 length: 12 amino acids.

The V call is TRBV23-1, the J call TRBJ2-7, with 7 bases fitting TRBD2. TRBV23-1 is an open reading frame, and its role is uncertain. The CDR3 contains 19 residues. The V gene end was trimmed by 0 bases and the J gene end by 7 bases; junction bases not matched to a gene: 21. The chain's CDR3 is CASSQSLAGEYAGPGEQYF. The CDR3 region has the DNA TGCGCCAGCAGTCAATCACTGGCGGGAGAGTACGCGGGTCCAGGGGAGCAGTACTTC.

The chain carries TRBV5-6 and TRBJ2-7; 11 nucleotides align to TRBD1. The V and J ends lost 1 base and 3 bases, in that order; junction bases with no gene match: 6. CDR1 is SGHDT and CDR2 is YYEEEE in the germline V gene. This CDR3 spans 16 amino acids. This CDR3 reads CASSLSIGTGGYEQYF. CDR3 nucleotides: TGTGCCAGCAGCTTGAGTATCGGGACAGGGGGCTACGAGCAGTACTTC.